A selection of T cell receptor beta chains follows, all from one sample in a study of shared clonotypes between healthy human individuals. Generated by immunoSEQ multiplex PCR, the TCRdb table keeps only in-frame clones and is missing some. Among some 740,000 clones listed, 92% were seen once. The material sequenced was naive CD8+ T cells sorted from blood. Every receptor here comes from a man younger than 45 in good health. The CDR3 runs from the conserved cysteine through the conserved F or W. The D gene is left open where the match is weak.

j_gene | len | d_gene | v_gene | CDR3aa
TRBJ2-7 | 15 | TRBD1 | TRBV7-6 | CASSKGTESSYEQYF
TRBJ2-7 | 12 | - | TRBV29-1 | CSVVSRRYEQYF
TRBJ2-7 | 14 | TRBD2 | TRBV6-6 | CASSAGLAGYEQYF
TRBJ1-2 | 15 | - | TRBV9 | CASSVVLGTNYGYTF
TRBJ2-7 | 15 | - | TRBV19 | CASSIDLRITYEQYF
TRBJ2-1 | 15 | TRBD1 | TRBV30 | CAWSDTGARINEQFF
TRBJ1-2 | 14 | - | TRBV9 | CASSLGQGDYGYTF
TRBJ2-7 | 13 | TRBD2 | TRBV29-1 | CSVGAGTAYEQYF
TRBJ2-7 | 10 | - | TRBV9 | CASGGREQYF
TRBJ1-4 | 16 | - | TRBV7-2 | CASTTLGGPLGEKLFF
TRBJ2-5 | 13 | TRBD1 | TRBV7-9 | CARLGQGEETQYF
TRBJ2-7 | 13 | TRBD1 | TRBV30 | CAWKTGVTYEQYF
TRBJ2-6 | 16 | - | TRBV27 | CASSFLQASGANVLTF
TRBJ2-7 | 13 | - | TRBV7-8 | CASSFRANYEQYF
TRBJ2-7 | 14 | TRBD2 | TRBV30 | CAWTLTGGNYEQYF
TRBJ1-1 | 13 | TRBD1 | TRBV27 | CASSFGQGGEAFF
TRBJ2-3 | 10 | - | TRBV25-1 | CATHSDTQYF
TRBJ2-1 | 15 | - | TRBV4-1 | CASSQVLEGYNEQFF
TRBJ2-7 | 12 | - | TRBV7-9 | CASSLETVEQYF
TRBJ1-4 | 14 | - | TRBV7-9 | CASSFAEANEKLFF
TRBJ2-5 | 13 | - | TRBV7-9 | CASSLEGMETQYF
TRBJ2-1 | 15 | - | TRBV12-5 | CASGQDKPLYNEQFF
TRBJ2-1 | 14 | - | TRBV28 | CASSYPGPANEQFF
TRBJ2-1 | 16 | TRBD2 | TRBV27 | CASSLGTSGSYNEQFF
TRBJ2-1 | 14 | - | TRBV27 | CASSLSESGNEQFF
TRBJ1-5 | 14 | TRBD1 | TRBV6-5 | CASSFGQGIQPQHF
TRBJ2-5 | 13 | - | TRBV14 | CASSQELGETQYF
TRBJ2-1 | 19 | TRBD2 | TRBV7-6 | CASSFLMASGRALGNEQFF
TRBJ2-1 | 15 | - | TRBV19 | CASSLDGVPYNEQFF
TRBJ1-1 | 11 | - | TRBV27 | CASSSGREAFF
TRBJ2-2 | 18 | TRBD2 | TRBV30 | CAWSAGLAGGDNTGELFF
TRBJ1-3 | 15 | - | TRBV7-9 | CASSFIGISGNTIYF
TRBJ2-3 | 15 | - | TRBV28 | CASTLGAVSTDTQYF
TRBJ2-2 | 15 | - | TRBV27 | CASAEEARGTGELFF
TRBJ2-1 | 17 | TRBD2 | TRBV2 | CASGSEAGGSSYNEQFF
TRBJ1-1 | 14 | - | TRBV27 | CASSLYPANTEAFF
TRBJ1-1 | 10 | - | TRBV6-1 | CASKGAEAFF
TRBJ2-7 | 11 | - | TRBV6-6 | CASSPGPEQYF
TRBJ2-7 | 12 | TRBD1 | TRBV29-1 | CSAGQGKYEQYF
TRBJ2-5 | 17 | - | TRBV7-9 | CASSPSDPPPYQETQYF
TRBJ1-1 | 15 | TRBD1 | TRBV7-9 | CASSLAGQGYTEAFF
TRBJ1-5 | 17 | - | TRBV7-8 | CASSLELSGRGDQPQHF
TRBJ2-7 | 14 | TRBD2 | TRBV2 | CASTGTSGSYEQYF
TRBJ1-2 | 13 | - | TRBV28 | CASSPGEGFGYTF
TRBJ2-4 | 15 | - | TRBV5-1 | CASRGWRGRGNIQYF
TRBJ2-2 | 15 | TRBD2 | TRBV6-5 | CASSVSSGLTGELFF
TRBJ2-2 | 13 | - | TRBV7-9 | CASSFGNTGELFF
TRBJ2-5 | 11 | - | TRBV27 | CASSFRETQYF
TRBJ2-7 | 12 | - | TRBV11-2 | CASRFGSYEQYF
TRBJ2-5 | 13 | - | TRBV28 | CASRWTAQETQYF
TRBJ2-1 | 16 | - | TRBV14 | CASSQDFIRLDNEQFF
TRBJ2-3 | 17 | TRBD2 | TRBV9 | CASSPGTSGRYTDTQYF
TRBJ2-7 | 13 | TRBD1 | TRBV7-9 | CATKPGQGYEQYF
TRBJ2-6 | 18 | TRBD1 | TRBV6-7 | CASSIRGRLQSRANVLTF
TRBJ2-1 | 21 | TRBD2 | TRBV5-1 | CASSLGLAGEFGIGAYNEQFF
TRBJ2-3 | 17 | TRBD2 | TRBV9 | CASSVDVAGGFTDTQYF
TRBJ1-2 | 14 | - | TRBV7-9 | CASSLGESIYGYTF
TRBJ2-1 | 16 | - | TRBV4-1 | CASSQELGLSYNEQFF
TRBJ2-1 | 16 | TRBD2 | TRBV7-9 | CASSVAISGNYNEQFF